The next 15 T cell receptor beta chains were all read from a single sample in a study of technical replicates of blood from several donors. Profiling relied on immunoSEQ multiplex PCR, and the TCRdb table lists in-frame clones only, not all of them. The table shows approximately 79,000 clones, with more than 85% occurring only once. Sequencing used T cells isolated from PBMCs. The source of these receptors is a human donor in good health.

This rearrangement joins TRBV29-1 to TRBJ2-1; a possible D gene is TRBD2 (5 bases). V gave up 7 bases and J gave up 3 bases, with 16 bases separating them. Per germline, CDR1 SQVTM and CDR2 ANQGSEA. This CDR3 has 14 residues. The CDR3 coding sequence is TGCAGCGCCGAACTCCGGGATTTCTACAATGAGCAGTTCTTC. Translating gives CSAELRDFYNEQFF.

The V and J genes are TRBV5-4 and TRBJ1-2; D is undetermined. Germline V gene sequence: CDR1 SGHNT, CDR2 YYREEE (reference sequence). CDR3 length equals 13 residues. Trimming left V 2 bases short and J 4 bases short, with 9 bases between. In nucleotides, the CDR3 is TGTGCCAGCAGCTTACCAGGAGGCTATGGCTACACCTTC. Amino acid sequence: CASSLPGGYGYTF.

The CDR3 DNA reads as TGTGCCAGCAGAGCCGGGGGGCTGAGCTATGGCTACACCTTC. It translates to CASRAGGLSYGYTF. The V and J genes are TRBV6-5 and TRBJ1-2; possibly TRBD1 for D (6 bases). The CDR3 spans 14 residues. The V gene lost 6 bases and the J gene lost 4 bases, with 15 bases spanning the gap. Germline assignment: CDR1 MNHEY and CDR2 SVGAGI.

The chain uses TRBV5-6 and TRBJ1-1, with TRBD1 as a possible D gene (5 bases). The V end was cut by 1 base, the J end by 4 bases, with 17 bases between. The CDR3 has 16 amino acids. Germline V gene sequence: CDR1 SGHDT, CDR2 YYEEEE. The CDR3 DNA reads TGTGCCAGCAGCTTGACCGTAAGGGGTGGGTTCACTGAAGCTTTCTTT. It yields the protein CASSLTVRGGFTEAFF. Filled out from reference TRBV5-6 and TRBJ1-1, the complete variable domain reads DAGVTQSPTHLIKTRGQQVTLRCSPKSGHDTVSWYQQALGQGPQFIFQYYEEEERQRGNFPDRFSGHQFPNYSSELNVNALLLGDSALYLCASSLTVRGGFTEAFFGQGTRLTVV.

CDR3 nucleotides: TGTGCCATCAGTGATTTCGGTGAAGCTTTCTTT. It yields the protein CAISDFGEAFF. This chain uses TRBV10-3 with TRBJ1-1; D unclear. The CDR3 runs to 11 residues. The germline V and J ends were trimmed by 3 bases and 7 bases, with 6 bases remaining between them. CDR1 and CDR2 from the germline V gene are ENHRY and SYGVKD.

The rearrangement uses TRBV6-6 and TRBJ2-1, with D maybe TRBD2 (5 bases). CDR3 length equals 13 residues. CDR1 and CDR2 from the germline V gene are MNHNY and SVGAGI (reference sequence). The V end was cut by 6 bases, the J end by 4 bases, with 10 bases between. The CDR3 bases are TGTGCCAGCAGCAATGGACTGTACAATGAGCAGTTCTTC. It codes for CASSNGLYNEQFF.

This clone was detected only once. The chain's CDR3 is CASSPRYTDTQYF. The DNA for the CDR3 is TGTGCCAGCAGCCCTCGCTACACAGATACGCAGTATTTT. This chain joins TRBV11-2 and TRBJ2-3; no definite D call. This CDR3 has 13 amino acids. Germline loops: CDR1 SGHAT, CDR2 FQNNGV. The V and J ends lost 5 bases and 2 bases respectively, with 8 bases between them.

The chain recombines TRBV19 with TRBJ2-1; perhaps TRBD2 as D (6 bases). CDR1 is LNHDA, CDR2 SQIVND, per germline (reference sequence). This CDR3 spans 13 amino acids. V was trimmed by 1 base and J by 10 bases, leaving 11 bases between them. CDR3 bases: TGTGCCAGTAGTATAGTGTCTGGGGGGGAGCAGTTCTTC. Its protein product is CASSIVSGGEQFF.

The chain is built from TRBV5-8 and TRBJ1-1, with D perhaps TRBD1 (5 bases). There are 15 residues in the CDR3. Trimming left V 4 bases short and J 7 bases short, with 20 bases between. Per the germline V gene, CDR1 is SGHTS and CDR2 is YDEGEE. The CDR3 protein is CASSQWTQADGEAFF. In DNA form, the CDR3 reads TGTGCCAGCAGCCAATGGACACAGGCGGACGGTGAAGCTTTCTTT.

The V and J genes are TRBV4-1 and TRBJ2-3, with 8 bases lining up with TRBD2. The germline V gene has CDR1 MGHRA and CDR2 YSYEKL. After removal of 0 bases from V and 6 bases from J, the junction contained 2 bases not matched to a gene. The CDR3 is 14 amino acids. Here the CDR3 DNA reads TGCGCCAGCAGCCAAGATCTAGCGGGTGATACGCAGTATTTT. Encoded protein: CASSQDLAGDTQYF.

The rearrangement uses TRBV28 and TRBJ2-2, with a weak D call TRBD2 (5 bases). The CDR3 runs 15 residues. The V end lost 3 bases, the J end lost 4 bases, and 12 bases lay between the germline ends. CDR1 is MDHEN and CDR2 is SYDVKM in the germline V gene. The CDR3 bases are TGTGCCAGCAGTTTGCCCCAGGAGGCCACCGGGGAGCTGTTTTTT. It encodes CASSLPQEATGELFF.

V gene TRBV19 combines with J gene TRBJ2-7, with 9 bases that match TRBD1. The CDR3 contains 16 residues. V was clipped by 5 bases and J by 3 bases; unmatched bases: 11. Germline CDR1 is LNHDA and CDR2 is SQIVND (reference sequence). For the CDR3, the DNA is TGTGCCAGTAGTCAAACAGGGGGCGTATTGGACTACGAGCAGTACTTC. Protein sequence: CASSQTGGVLDYEQYF.

This clone was recorded only once. The chain has TRBV5-1 and TRBJ2-1, with 8 nucleotides matching TRBD2. The germline gives CDR1 SGHRS, CDR2 YFSETQ. This CDR3 is built from 16 residues. V shed 0 bases, J shed 4 bases, and the junction held 6 bases outside the gene matches. The chain's CDR3 is CASSLAGTSIYNEQFF. The CDR3 DNA reads as TGCGCCAGCAGCTTGGCGGGGACTAGTATTTACAATGAGCAGTTCTTC.

The chain joins TRBV6-1 to TRBJ1-1, with a weak D call TRBD1 (6 bases). Trimming pared 6 bases from V and 4 bases from J, leaving 12 bases between. The CDR3 runs to 13 residues. Looked up from germline, CDR1 is MNHNS and CDR2 is SASEGT. CDR3 nucleotide sequence: TGTGCCAGCAGAGTCGGGACATCCACTGAAGCTTTCTTT. Translated: CASRVGTSTEAFF.

This sequence joins TRBV4-2 and TRBJ1-2; weak D call: TRBD1 (5 bases). The V gene's germline CDR1 is LGHNA and CDR2 YNFKEQ. V dropped 1 base and J dropped 3 bases, with 9 bases sitting between them. There are 14 residues in the CDR3. CDR3 bases: TGTGCCAGCAGCCAAGGCGACAGAGACTATGGCTACACCTTC. Protein product: CASSQGDRDYGYTF.